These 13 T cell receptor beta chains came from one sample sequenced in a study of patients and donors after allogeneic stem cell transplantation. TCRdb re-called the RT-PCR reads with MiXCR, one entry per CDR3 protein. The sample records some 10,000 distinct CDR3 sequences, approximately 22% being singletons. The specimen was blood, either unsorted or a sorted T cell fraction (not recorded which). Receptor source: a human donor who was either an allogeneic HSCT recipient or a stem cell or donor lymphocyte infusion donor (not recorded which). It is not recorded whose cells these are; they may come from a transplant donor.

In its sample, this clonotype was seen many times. CDR3 coding DNA: TGTGCCAGCAGCGCGAGACAGGGGGCGCGCAATGAGCAGTTCTTC. This codes for CASSARQGARNEQFF. The genes are TRBV3-1 and TRBJ2-1, with 10 positions matching TRBD1. Germline V gene sequence: CDR1 LGHDT, CDR2 YNNKEL (reference sequence). This CDR3 has 15 residues. After removal of 5 bases from V and 6 bases from J, the junction contained 7 bases not matched to a gene.

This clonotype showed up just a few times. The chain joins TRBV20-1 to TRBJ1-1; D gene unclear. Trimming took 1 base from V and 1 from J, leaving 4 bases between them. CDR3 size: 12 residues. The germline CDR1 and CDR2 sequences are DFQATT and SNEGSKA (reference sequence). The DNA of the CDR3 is TGCAGTGCTAGAGGTCCGAACACTGAAGCTTTCTTT. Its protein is CSARGPNTEAFF.

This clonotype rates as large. The CDR3: CASSAGPGHPLLGYTF. As DNA, the CDR3 is TGTGCCAGCAGCGCGGGTCCGGGACACCCGTTATTAGGCTACACCTTC. The V gene is TRBV9, the J gene TRBJ1-2, with TRBD1 as a possible D gene (6 bases). Looked up from germline, CDR1 is SGDLS and CDR2 is YYNGEE. The V end lost 3 bases, the J end lost 8 bases, and 23 bases lay between the germline ends. The CDR3 totals 16 residues.

CDR3 loop: CASSPSRDNYGYTF. CDR3 coding DNA: TGTGCCAGCTCACCTTCTCGAGACAACTATGGCTACACCTTC. This sequence joins TRBV18 and TRBJ1-2; D ambiguous. V was shortened by 3 bases and J by 2 bases, with 10 bases between the two germline ends. The CDR3 spans 14 residues. Germline assignment: CDR1 KGHSH and CDR2 LQKENI.

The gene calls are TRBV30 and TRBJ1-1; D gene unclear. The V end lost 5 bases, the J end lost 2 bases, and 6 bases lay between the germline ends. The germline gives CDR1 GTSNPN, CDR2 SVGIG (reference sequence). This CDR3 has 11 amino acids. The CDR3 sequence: CAWGRNTEAFF. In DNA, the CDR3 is TGTGCCTGGGGAAGAAACACTGAAGCTTTCTTT.

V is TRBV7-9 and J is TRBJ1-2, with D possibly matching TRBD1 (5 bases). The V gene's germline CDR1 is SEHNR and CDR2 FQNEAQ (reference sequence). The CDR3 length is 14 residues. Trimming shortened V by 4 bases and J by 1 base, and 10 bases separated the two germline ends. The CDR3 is CASSYHRNNYGYTF. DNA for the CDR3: TGTGCCAGCAGCTACCACAGGAATAACTATGGCTACACCTTC.

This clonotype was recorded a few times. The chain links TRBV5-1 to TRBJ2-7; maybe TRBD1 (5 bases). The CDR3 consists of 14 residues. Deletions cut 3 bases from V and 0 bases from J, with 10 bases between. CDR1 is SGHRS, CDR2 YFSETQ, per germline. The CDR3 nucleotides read TGCGCCAGCAGCTCACCGACAGACTCCTACGAGCAGTACTTC. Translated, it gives CASSSPTDSYEQYF.

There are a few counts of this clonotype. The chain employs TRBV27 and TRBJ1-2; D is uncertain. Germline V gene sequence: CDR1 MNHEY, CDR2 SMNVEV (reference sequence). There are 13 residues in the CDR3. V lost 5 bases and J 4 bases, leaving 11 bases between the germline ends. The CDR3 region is CASSPREGYGYTF. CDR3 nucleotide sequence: TGTGCCAGCAGTCCAAGGGAGGGCTATGGCTACACCTTC.

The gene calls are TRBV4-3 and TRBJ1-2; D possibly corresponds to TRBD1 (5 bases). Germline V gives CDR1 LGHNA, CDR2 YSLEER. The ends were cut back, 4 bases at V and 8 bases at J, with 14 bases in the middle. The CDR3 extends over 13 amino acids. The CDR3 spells CASSRVDRDGYTF. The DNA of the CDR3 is TGCGCCAGCAGCCGAGTTGACAGAGACGGCTACACCTTC.

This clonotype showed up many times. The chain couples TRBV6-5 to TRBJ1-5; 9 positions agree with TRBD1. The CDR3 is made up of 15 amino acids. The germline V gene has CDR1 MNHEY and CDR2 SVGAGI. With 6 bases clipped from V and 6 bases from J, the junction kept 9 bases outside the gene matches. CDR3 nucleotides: TGTGCCAGCAGACCAGCCGGGACAGGGCTTCAGCCCCAGCATTTT. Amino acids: CASRPAGTGLQPQHF.

The DNA for the CDR3 is TGTGCCAGTAGTATTACCCGGGCCCACGAGCAGTACTTC. It specifies CASSITRAHEQYF. The chain couples TRBV19 to TRBJ2-7; no reliable D call. Germline loops: CDR1 LNHDA, CDR2 SQIVND (reference sequence). V lost 3 bases to trimming and J lost 5 bases, with 11 bases between them. The CDR3 sequence is 13 residues long. Drawing the rest from reference TRBV19 and TRBJ2-7, the complete variable domain is DGGITQSPKYLFRKEGQNVTLSCEQNLNHDAMYWYRQDPGQGLRLIYYSQIVNDFQKGDIAEGYSVSREKKESFPLTVTSAQKNPTAFYLCASSITRAHEQYFGPGTRLTVT.

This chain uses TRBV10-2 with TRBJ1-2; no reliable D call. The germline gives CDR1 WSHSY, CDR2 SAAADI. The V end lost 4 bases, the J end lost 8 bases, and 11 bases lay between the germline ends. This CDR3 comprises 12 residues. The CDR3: CASSAISEGYTF. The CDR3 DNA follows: TGCGCCAGCAGTGCTATCTCGGAGGGCTACACCTTC.

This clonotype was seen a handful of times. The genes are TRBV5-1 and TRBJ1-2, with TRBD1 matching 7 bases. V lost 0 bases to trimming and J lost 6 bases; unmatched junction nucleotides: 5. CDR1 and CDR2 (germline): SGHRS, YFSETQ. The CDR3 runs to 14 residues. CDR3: CASSLGTGPHGYTF. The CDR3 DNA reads TGCGCCAGCAGCTTGGGGACAGGCCCCCATGGCTACACCTTC. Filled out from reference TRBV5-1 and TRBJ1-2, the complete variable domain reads KAGVTQTPRYLIKTRGQQVTLSCSPISGHRSVSWYQQTPGQGLQFLFEYFSETQRNKGNFPGRFSGRQFSNSRSEMNVSTLELGDSALYLCASSLGTGPHGYTFGSGTRLTVV.